The next 2 T cell receptor beta chains were all read from a single sample in a study of read filtering for tumor transcriptome and immune sequencing. The library was built from roughly 400 ng RNA with molecular barcoded adaptors for alpha/delta and beta/gamma chains. TCRdb reprocessed the reads via MiXCR and lists one record per CDR3 protein. The sample lists roughly 61,000 distinct CDR3 sequences; 9% to 15% were seen once. Sequenced sample: a population of CD138-negative cells sorted from bone marrow. The receptors stem from a donor aged 40 or older with multiple myeloma.

The V call is TRBV6-1, the J call TRBJ2-7; either TRBD1 or TRBD2 may supply D (5 bases each). Trimming removed 3 bases from V and 7 bases from J, with 19 bases in between. The CDR3 has 15 amino acids. In germline, CDR1 is MNHNS, CDR2 SASEGT. This CDR3 reads CASSEKAGRGWEQYF. Here the CDR3 DNA reads TGTGCCAGCAGTGAGAAGGCAGGGAGAGGTTGGGAGCAGTACTTC.

This clonotype occurred many times. The chain recombines TRBV25-1 with TRBJ1-1; no firm D call. The V gene's germline CDR1 is MGHDK and CDR2 SYGVNS. This CDR3 comprises 14 residues. The V and J ends lost 2 bases and 1 base respectively, with 8 bases between them. Here the CDR3 reads CASSESVGNTEAFF. The CDR3 DNA sequence: TGTGCCAGCAGTGAAAGTGTCGGGAACACTGAAGCTTTCTTT.